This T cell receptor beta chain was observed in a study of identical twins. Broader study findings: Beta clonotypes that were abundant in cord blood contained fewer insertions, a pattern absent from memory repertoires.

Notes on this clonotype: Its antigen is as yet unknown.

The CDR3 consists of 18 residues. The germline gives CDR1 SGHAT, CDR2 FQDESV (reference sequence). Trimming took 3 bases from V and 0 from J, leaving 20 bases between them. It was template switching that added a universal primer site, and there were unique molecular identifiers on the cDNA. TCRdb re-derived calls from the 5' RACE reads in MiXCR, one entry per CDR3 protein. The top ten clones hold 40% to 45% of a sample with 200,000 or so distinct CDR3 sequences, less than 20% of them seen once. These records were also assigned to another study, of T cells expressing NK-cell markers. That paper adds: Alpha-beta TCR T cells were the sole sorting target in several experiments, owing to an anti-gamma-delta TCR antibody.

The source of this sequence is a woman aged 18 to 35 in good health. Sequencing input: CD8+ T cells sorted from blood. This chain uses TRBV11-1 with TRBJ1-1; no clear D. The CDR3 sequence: CASSLGDLLFLMNTEAFF. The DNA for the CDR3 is TGTGCCAGCAGCTTGGGAGATTTACTCTTCCTGATGAACACTGAAGCTTTCTTT. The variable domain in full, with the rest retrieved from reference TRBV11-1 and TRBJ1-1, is EAEVAQSPRYKITEKSQAVAFWCDPISGHATLYWYRQILGQGPELLVQFQDESVVDDSQLPKDRFSAERLKGVDSTLKIQPAELGDSAMYLCASSLGDLLFLMNTEAFFGQGTRLTVV.